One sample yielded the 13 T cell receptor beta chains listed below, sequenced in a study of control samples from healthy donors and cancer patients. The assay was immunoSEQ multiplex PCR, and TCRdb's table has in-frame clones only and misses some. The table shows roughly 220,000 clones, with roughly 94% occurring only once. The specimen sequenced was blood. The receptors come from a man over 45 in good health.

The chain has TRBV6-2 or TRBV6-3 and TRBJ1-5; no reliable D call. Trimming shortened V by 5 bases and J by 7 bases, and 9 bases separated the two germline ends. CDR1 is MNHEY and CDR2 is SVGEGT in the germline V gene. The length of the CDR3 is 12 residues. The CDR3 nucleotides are TGTGCCAGCAGTCCCCGAAACCAGCCCCAGCATTTT. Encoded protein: CASSPRNQPQHF.

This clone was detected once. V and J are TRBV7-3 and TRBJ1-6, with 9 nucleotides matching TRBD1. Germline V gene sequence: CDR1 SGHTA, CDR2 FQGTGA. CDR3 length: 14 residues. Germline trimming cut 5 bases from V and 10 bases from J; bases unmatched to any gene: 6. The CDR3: CASSATGGASPLHF. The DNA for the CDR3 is TGTGCCAGCAGCGCGACAGGGGGTGCGTCACCCCTCCACTTT.

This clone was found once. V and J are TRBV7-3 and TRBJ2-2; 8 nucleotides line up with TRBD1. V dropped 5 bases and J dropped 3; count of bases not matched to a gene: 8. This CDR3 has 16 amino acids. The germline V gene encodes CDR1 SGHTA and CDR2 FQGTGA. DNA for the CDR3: TGTGCCAGCAGCACATATATACAGGGGGACACCGGGGAGCTGTTTTTT. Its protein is CASSTYIQGDTGELFF. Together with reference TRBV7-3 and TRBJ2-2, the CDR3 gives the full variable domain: GAGVSQTPSNKVTEKGKYVELRCDPISGHTALYWYRQSLGQGPEFLIYFQGTGAADDSGLPNDRFFAVRPEGSVSTLKIQRTERGDSAVYLCASSTYIQGDTGELFFGEGSRLTVL.

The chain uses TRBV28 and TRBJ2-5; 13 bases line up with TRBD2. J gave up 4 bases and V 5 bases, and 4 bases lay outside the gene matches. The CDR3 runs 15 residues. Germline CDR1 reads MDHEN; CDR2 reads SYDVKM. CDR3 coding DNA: TGTGCCAGCAGTCTAGGACTAGCGGGGGTAGAGACCCAGTACTTC. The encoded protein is CASSLGLAGVETQYF.

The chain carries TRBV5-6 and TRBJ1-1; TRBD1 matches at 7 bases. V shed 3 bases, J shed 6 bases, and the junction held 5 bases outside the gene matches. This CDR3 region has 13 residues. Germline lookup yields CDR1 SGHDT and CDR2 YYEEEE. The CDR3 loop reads CASSYPGGSEAFF. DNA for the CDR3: TGTGCCAGCAGCTACCCAGGGGGGTCTGAAGCTTTCTTT. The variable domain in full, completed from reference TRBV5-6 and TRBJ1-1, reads DAGVTQSPTHLIKTRGQQVTLRCSPKSGHDTVSWYQQALGQGPQFIFQYYEEEERQRGNFPDRFSGHQFPNYSSELNVNALLLGDSALYLCASSYPGGSEAFFGQGTRLTVV.

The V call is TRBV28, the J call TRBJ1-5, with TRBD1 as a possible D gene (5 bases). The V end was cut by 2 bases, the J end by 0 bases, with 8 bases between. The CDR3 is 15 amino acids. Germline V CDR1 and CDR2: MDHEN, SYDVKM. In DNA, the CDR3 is TGTGCCAGCAGTTTAGGGGCAAATAGCAATCAGCCCCAGCATTTT. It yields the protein CASSLGANSNQPQHF.

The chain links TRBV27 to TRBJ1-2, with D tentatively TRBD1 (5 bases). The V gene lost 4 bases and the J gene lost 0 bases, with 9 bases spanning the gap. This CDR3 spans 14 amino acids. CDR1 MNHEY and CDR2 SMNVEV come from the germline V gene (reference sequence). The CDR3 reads CASSYRQSNYGYTF. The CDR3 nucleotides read TGTGCCAGCAGTTACCGACAGTCTAACTATGGCTACACCTTC.

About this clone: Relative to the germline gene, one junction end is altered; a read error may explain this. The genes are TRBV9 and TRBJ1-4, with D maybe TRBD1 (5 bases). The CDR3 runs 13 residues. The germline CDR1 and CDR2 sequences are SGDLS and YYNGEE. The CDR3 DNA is TGTGCCAGCAGCGAGAATCCCTGGGACCGTCCTCTTTTT. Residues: CASSENPWDRPLF.

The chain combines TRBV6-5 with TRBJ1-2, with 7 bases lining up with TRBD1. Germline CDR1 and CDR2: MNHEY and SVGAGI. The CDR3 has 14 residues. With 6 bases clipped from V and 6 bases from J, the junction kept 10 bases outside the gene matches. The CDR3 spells CASSLVRGVDGYTF. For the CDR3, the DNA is TGTGCCAGCAGCCTCGTCAGGGGGGTGGATGGCTACACCTTC.

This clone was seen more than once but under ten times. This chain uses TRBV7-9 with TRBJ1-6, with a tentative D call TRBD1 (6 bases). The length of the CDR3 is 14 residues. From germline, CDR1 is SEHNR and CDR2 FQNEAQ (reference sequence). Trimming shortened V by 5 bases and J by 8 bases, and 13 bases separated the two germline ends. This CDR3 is CASSTGQSHSPLHF. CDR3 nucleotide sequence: TGTGCCAGCAGCACCGGACAGAGCCATTCACCCCTCCACTTT.

The CDR3 region is CSLKGMDTQYF. The DNA for the CDR3 is TGCAGTCTGAAGGGGATGGATACGCAGTATTTT. The V call is TRBV20-1, the J call TRBJ2-3, with D possibly matching TRBD1 (5 bases). The germline V and J ends were trimmed by 8 bases and 6 bases, with 12 bases remaining between them. Germline V CDR1 and CDR2: DFQATT, SNEGSKA (reference sequence). The CDR3 is made up of 11 amino acids.

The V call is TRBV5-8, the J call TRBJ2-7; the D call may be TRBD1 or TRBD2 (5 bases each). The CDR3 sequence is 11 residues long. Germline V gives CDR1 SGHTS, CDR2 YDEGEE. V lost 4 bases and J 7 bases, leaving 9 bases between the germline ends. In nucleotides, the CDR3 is TGTGCCAGCAGCGTGGGACGGGAGCAGTACGTC. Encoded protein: CASSVGREQYV.

CDR3 region: CASSWGRRANQGSPLHF. The CDR3 DNA reads TGTGCCAGCAGTTGGGGAAGGCGGGCGAACCAAGGTTCACCCCTCCACTTT. The rearrangement joins TRBV27 to TRBJ1-6, with D unresolved. The CDR3 extends over 17 amino acids. Germline assignment: CDR1 MNHEY and CDR2 SMNVEV (reference sequence). V lost 4 bases and J lost 9, with 22 bases in between.